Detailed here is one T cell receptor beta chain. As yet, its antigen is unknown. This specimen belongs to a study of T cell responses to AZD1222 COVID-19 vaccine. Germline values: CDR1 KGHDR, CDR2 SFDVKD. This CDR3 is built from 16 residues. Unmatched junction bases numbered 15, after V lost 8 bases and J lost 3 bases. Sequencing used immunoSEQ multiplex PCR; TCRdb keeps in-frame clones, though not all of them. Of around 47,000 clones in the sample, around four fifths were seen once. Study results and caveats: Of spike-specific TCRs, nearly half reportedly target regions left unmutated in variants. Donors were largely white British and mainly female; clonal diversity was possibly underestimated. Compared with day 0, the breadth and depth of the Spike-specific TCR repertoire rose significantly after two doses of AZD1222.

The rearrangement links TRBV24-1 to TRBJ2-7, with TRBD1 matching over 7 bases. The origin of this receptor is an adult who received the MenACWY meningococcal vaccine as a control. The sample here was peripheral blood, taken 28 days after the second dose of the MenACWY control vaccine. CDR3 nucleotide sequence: TGTGCCACCACAACCCCGCGGACAGGACCTAACTACGAGCAGTACGTC. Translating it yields CATTTPRTGPNYEQYV.